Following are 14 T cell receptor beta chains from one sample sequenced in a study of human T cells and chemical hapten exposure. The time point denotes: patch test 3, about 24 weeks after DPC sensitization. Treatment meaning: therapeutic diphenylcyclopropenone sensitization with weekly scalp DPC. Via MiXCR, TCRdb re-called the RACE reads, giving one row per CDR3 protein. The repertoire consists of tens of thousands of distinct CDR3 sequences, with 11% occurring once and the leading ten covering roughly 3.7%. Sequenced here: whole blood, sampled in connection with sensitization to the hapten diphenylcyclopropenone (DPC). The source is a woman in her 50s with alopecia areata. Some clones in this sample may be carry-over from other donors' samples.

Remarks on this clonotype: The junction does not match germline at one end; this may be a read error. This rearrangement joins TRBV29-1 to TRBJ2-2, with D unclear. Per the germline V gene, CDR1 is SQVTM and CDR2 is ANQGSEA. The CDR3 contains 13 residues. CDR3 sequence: CSVGRANSGELFF. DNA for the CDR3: TGCAGCGTTGGCCGGGCGAACTCCGGGGAGCTGTTTTTT.

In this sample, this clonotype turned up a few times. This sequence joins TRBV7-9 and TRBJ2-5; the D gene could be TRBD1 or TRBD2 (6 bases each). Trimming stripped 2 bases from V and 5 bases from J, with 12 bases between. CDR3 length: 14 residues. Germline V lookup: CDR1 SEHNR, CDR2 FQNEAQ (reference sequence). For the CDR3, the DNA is TGTGCCAGCAGCTTAACGGGGGCGCGGGAGACCCAGTACTTC. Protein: CASSLTGARETQYF.

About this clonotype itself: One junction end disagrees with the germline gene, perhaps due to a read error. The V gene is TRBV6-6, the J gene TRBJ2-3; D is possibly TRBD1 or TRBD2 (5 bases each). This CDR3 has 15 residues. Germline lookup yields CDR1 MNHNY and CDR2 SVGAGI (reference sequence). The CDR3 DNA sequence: TGTGCCAGCAGTAACTATGGGGGAAGCACAGATACCCAGTATTTT. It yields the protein CASSNYGGSTDTQYF.

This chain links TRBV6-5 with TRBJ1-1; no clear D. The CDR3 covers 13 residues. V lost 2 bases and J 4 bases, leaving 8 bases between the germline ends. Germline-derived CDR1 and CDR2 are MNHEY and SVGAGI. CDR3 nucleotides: TGTGCCAGCAGTTACGAGGGAATCACTGAAGCTTTCTTT. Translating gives CASSYEGITEAFF.

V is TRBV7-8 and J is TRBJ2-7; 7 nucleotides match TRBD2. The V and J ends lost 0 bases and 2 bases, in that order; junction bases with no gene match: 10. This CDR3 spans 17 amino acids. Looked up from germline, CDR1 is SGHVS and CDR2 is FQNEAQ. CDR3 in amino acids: CASSLATVPGGPYEQYF. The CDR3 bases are TGTGCCAGCAGCTTAGCGACGGTACCGGGAGGTCCCTACGAGCAGTACTTC.

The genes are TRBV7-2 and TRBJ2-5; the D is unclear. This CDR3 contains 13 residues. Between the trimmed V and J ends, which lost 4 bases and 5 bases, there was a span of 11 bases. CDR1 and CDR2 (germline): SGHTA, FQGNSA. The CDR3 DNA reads TGTGCCAGCAGCTATCGCGCGCGGGAGACCCAGTACTTC. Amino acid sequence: CASSYRARETQYF.

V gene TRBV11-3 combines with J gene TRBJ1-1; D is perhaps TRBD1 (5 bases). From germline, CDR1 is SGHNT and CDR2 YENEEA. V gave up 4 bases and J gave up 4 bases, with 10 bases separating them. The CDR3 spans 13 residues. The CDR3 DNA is TGTGCCAGCAGCTCCAGAGGGGTCACTGAAGCTTTCTTT. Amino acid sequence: CASSSRGVTEAFF.

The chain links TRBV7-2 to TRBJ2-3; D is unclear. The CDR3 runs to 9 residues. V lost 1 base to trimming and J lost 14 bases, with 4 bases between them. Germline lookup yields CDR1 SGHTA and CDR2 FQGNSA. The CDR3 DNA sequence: TGTGCCAGCAGCTTAGTGCCGTATTTT. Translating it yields CASSLVPYF.

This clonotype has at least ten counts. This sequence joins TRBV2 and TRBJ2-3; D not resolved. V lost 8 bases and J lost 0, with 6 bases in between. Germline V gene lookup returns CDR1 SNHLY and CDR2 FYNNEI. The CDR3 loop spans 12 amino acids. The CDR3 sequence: CASSDSTDTQYF. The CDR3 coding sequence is TGTGCCAGCTCCGACAGCACAGATACGCAGTATTTT.

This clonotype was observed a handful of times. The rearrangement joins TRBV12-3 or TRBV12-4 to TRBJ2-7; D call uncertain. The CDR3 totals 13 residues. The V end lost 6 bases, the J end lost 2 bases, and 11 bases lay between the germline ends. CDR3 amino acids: CASSRRAAYEQYF. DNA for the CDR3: TGTGCCAGCAGCCGACGGGCCGCCTACGAGCAGTACTTC.

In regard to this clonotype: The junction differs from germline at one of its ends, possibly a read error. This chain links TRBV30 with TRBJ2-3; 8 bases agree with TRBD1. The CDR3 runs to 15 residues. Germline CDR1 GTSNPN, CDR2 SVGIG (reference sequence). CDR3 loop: CGIQRTGSSTDTQYF. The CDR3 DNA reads TGCGGGATTCAGAGGACAGGGTCTAGCACAGATACGCAGTATTTT.

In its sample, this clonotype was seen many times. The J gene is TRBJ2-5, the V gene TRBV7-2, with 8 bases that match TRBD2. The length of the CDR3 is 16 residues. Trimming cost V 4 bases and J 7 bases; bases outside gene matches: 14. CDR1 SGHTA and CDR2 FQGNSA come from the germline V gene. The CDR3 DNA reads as TGTGCCAGCAGCTCCTTTACTAGCGGAGAGGGCCGGACCCAGTACTTC. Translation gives CASSSFTSGEGRTQYF.

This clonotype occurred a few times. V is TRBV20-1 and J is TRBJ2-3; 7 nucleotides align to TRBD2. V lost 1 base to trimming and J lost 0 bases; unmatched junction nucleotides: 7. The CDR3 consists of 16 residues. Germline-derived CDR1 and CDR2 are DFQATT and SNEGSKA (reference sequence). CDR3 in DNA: TGCAGTGCTAGAGGGGTAGCGGGTCCTAGCACAGATACGCAGTATTTT. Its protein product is CSARGVAGPSTDTQYF.

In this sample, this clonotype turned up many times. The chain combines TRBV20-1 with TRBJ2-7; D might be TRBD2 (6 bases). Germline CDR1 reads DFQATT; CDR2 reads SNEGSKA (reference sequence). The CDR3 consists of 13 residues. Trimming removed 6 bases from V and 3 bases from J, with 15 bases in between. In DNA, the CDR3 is TGCAGTGCCGGCGCGGGGCTCCTCTACGAGCAGTACTTC. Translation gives CSAGAGLLYEQYF.